This T cell receptor beta chain was recovered during a study of cytomegalovirus exposure and HLA in healthy donors. Study-wide results and limits: The availability of immune exposure information extended only to CMV serostatus. After further analysis at a later stage, roughly 16,000 TCR beta sequences were associated with HLA alleles at 0.05 false discovery rate. Reportedly, TCR beta sequences accurately predicted HLA-A and HLA-B alleles in most subjects. Some TCR beta chains (approximately 180 of them) were listed as cytomegalovirus-associated.

The PCR contained 60 Vbeta and 13 Jbeta primers. Libraries were prepared by immunoSEQ multiplex PCR; TCRdb keeps only in-frame clonotypes and omits some of them. The repertoire holds about 140,000 clones, with about four fifths as singletons. Concerning this clone itself: As yet, its antigen is unknown.

CDR1 is GTSNPN and CDR2 is SVGIG in the germline V gene (reference sequence). This CDR3 has 14 residues. Trimming stripped 0 bases from V and 8 bases from J, with 13 bases between. Source material: PBMCs. The TCR comes from a woman aged 18-29 years in good health and CMV-seropositive. The chain couples TRBV30 to TRBJ1-4; unclear D gene. CDR3 loop: CAWSVGRREEKLFF. CDR3 sequence (DNA): TGTGCCTGGAGTGTGGGTAGGAGGGAGGAAAAACTGTTTTTT.